This TCR beta chain was identified during a study of spatial heterogeneity in lung cancer. Study-wide context: TCR and UMI combinations that were unique each appeared, on average, more than ten times in raw reads. Study conclusions and caveats: More often at tumor resection than at routine follow-up, ubiquitous expanded tumor TCRs were detected in the blood.

The time point here: sample taken at primary tumor resection. Unsorted tumor, nontumor lung tissue or cryopreserved PBMC supplied the whole RNA. The CDR3 is 16 residues long. Germline V gene data show CDR1 as SGHTA and CDR2 as FQGNSA. V shed 2 bases and J shed 3 bases, with 15 bases lying between them. Comment on this clonotype: Its target is not known.

TCRdb reprocessed the 5' RACE reads with MiXCR, giving one entry per CDR3 protein. The sample lists 20,000 to 25,000 distinct CDR3 sequences, approximately 7% seen once, with roughly an eighth in the top ten. This clonotype originated in a male donor with early-stage non-small cell lung cancer. Specimen: PBMCs, collected at surgery. The chain recombines TRBV7-2 with TRBJ2-3, with TRBD1 as a possible D gene (6 bases). CDR3 DNA: TGTGCCAGCAGCTTAATGCCAGGGGCTGGGACAGATACGCAGTATTTT. Translating gives CASSLMPGAGTDTQYF.